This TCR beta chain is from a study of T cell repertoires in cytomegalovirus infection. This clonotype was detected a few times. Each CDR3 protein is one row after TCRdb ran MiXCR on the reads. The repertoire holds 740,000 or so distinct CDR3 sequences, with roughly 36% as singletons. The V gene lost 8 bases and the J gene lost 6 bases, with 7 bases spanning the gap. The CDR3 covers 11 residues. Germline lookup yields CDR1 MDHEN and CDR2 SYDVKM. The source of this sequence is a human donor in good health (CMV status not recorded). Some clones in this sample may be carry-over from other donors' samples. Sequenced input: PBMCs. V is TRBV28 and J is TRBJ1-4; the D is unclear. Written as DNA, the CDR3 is TGTGCCAGCCCCCCCTATGAAAAACTGTTTTTT. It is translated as CASPPYEKLFF. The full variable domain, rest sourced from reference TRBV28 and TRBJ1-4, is DVKVTQSSRYLVKRTGEKVFLECVQDMDHENMFWYRQDPGLGLRLIYFSYDVKMKEKGDIPEGYSVSREKKERFSLILESASTNQTSMYLCASPPYEKLFFGSGTQLSVL.